What follows are 32 T cell receptor beta chains derived from one specimen sequenced in a study of long-term antiretroviral therapy in people with HIV. Survey-level resolution applied to immunoSEQ assay v3.0. TCRdb keeps only in-frame clones here, not all; method: immunoSEQ multiplex PCR. This sample carries around 29,000 clones, around 95% of them seen once, and the ten largest clones take 7% to 8.5%. Sequences were derived from unsorted PBMCs, sampled 5.3 years after starting antiretroviral therapy. The receptor set was obtained from a man aged 30-40 years with HIV.

The chain joins TRBV7-9 to TRBJ1-1, with D possibly TRBD1 on 5 matching bases. CDR3 length: 13 residues. From germline, CDR1 is SEHNR and CDR2 FQNEAQ (reference sequence). V dropped 6 bases and J dropped 2 bases, with 10 bases sitting between them. Written as DNA, the CDR3 is TGTGCCAGCAGGCGGGACGGTAACACTGAAGCTTTCTTT. This sequence encodes CASRRDGNTEAFF.

This clone came up a few times. Other nucleotide sequences in the sample specify the same CDR3. The chain has TRBV2 and TRBJ1-6; the D gene is possibly TRBD1 (6 bases). V shed 3 bases and J shed 7 bases, with 10 bases lying between them. This CDR3 is built from 14 residues. Germline-derived CDR1 and CDR2 are SNHLY and FYNNEI. The CDR3 spells CASSDRGGNSPLHF. The CDR3 bases are TGTGCCAGCAGTGACAGGGGAGGAAATTCACCCCTCCACTTT.

This rearrangement joins TRBV12-5 to TRBJ2-3; 7 nucleotides match TRBD2. This CDR3 is 15 amino acids long. The V segment lost 4 bases and the J segment 5 bases; nucleotides outside the gene matches: 9. Germline assignment: CDR1 LGHNT and CDR2 FRNRAP. The CDR3 spells CASGSYGGSGDTQYF. CDR3 nucleotide sequence: TGTGCTAGTGGTTCCTACGGGGGGTCGGGAGATACGCAGTATTTT.

This chain joins TRBV5-6 and TRBJ2-1, with D possibly matching TRBD2 (6 bases). The CDR3 runs 16 residues. The germline gives CDR1 SGHDT, CDR2 YYEEEE. V was shortened by 0 bases and J by 5 bases, with 15 bases between the two germline ends. The CDR3 sequence: CASSLAGLAEDNEQFF. CDR3 sequence (DNA): TGTGCCAGCAGCTTGGCCGGGTTAGCGGAGGACAATGAGCAGTTCTTC. The full variable domain, completed using reference TRBV5-6 and TRBJ2-1, is DAGVTQSPTHLIKTRGQQVTLRCSPKSGHDTVSWYQQALGQGPQFIFQYYEEEERQRGNFPDRFSGHQFPNYSSELNVNALLLGDSALYLCASSLAGLAEDNEQFFGPGTRLTVL.

The chain combines TRBV2 with TRBJ2-7; no reliable D call. The CDR3 runs to 15 residues. The germline V gene encodes CDR1 SNHLY and CDR2 FYNNEI. Trimming took 7 bases from V and 0 from J, leaving 16 bases between them. CDR3: CASTLRDTSSYEQYF. CDR3 nucleotides: TGTGCCAGCACCCTCAGAGACACGAGCTCCTACGAGCAGTACTTC. The whole variable domain, filled in from reference TRBV2 and TRBJ2-7, reads EPEVTQTPSHQVTQMGQEVILRCVPISNHLYFYWYRQILGQKVEFLVSFYNNEISEKSEIFDDQFSVERPDGSNFTLKIRSTKLEDSAMYFCASTLRDTSSYEQYFGPGTRLTVT.

The chain employs TRBV6-1 and TRBJ2-1; D unclear. V lost 4 bases and J lost 1, with 14 bases in between. In germline, CDR1 is MNHNS, CDR2 SASEGT. The CDR3 spans 16 residues. The CDR3 sequence is CASSGSTMGSYNEQFF. The CDR3 DNA sequence: TGTGCCAGCAGTGGCAGTACCATGGGATCCTACAATGAGCAGTTCTTC.

J is TRBJ2-7 and V is TRBV30; tentatively, D is TRBD1 or TRBD2 (5 bases each). V gave up 4 bases and J gave up 2 bases, with 12 bases separating them. The germline V gene encodes CDR1 GTSNPN and CDR2 SVGIG (reference sequence). CDR3 length: 13 residues. The CDR3 DNA reads as TGTGCCTGGACTCGGGACCGGGCCTACGAGCAGTACTTC. Protein sequence: CAWTRDRAYEQYF.

The chain couples TRBV11-2 to TRBJ2-1, with TRBD2 matching over 9 bases. CDR1 SGHAT and CDR2 FQNNGV come from the germline V gene. This CDR3 has 16 residues. V was pared by 1 base and J by 1 base, with 2 bases of the junction left unmatched. DNA of the CDR3: TGTGCCAGCAGCTTAGCTCTAGCGGGGTCCTACAATGAGCAGTTCTTC. It codes for CASSLALAGSYNEQFF. The full variable domain, completed using reference TRBV11-2 and TRBJ2-1, is EAGVAQSPRYKIIEKRQSVAFWCNPISGHATLYWYQQILGQGPKLLIQFQNNGVVDDSQLPKDRFSAERLKGVDSTLKIQPAKLEDSAVYLCASSLALAGSYNEQFFGPGTRLTVL.

V is TRBV2 and J is TRBJ1-1; perhaps TRBD1 as D (5 bases). The CDR3 covers 11 residues. V was pared by 2 bases and J by 11 bases, with 9 bases between. Germline V CDR1 and CDR2: SNHLY, FYNNEI. Here the CDR3 reads CASSEIREAFF. The DNA for the CDR3 is TGTGCCAGCAGTGAAATCAGGGAGGCTTTCTTT.

The CDR3 reads CASSLPLGQVMNTEAFF. Here the CDR3 DNA reads TGTGCCAGCAGTTTACCCCTCGGACAGGTCATGAACACTGAAGCTTTCTTT. The V gene is TRBV28, the J gene TRBJ1-1; 7 bases map to TRBD1. Germline values: CDR1 MDHEN, CDR2 SYDVKM. This CDR3 comprises 17 residues. The ends lost 2 bases at V and 0 bases at J; junction bases unmatched: 9.

The V gene is TRBV6-5, the J gene TRBJ2-7, with D hard to call. The V gene lost 5 bases and the J gene lost 6 bases, with 8 bases spanning the gap. Per germline, CDR1 MNHEY and CDR2 SVGAGI. This CDR3 contains 11 residues. The CDR3 nucleotides are TGTGCCAGCAGTCCTCTACGCGAGCAGTACTTC. This encodes CASSPLREQYF.

The rearrangement links TRBV9 to TRBJ1-1; D is perhaps TRBD1 (5 bases). CDR3 length: 14 residues. Germline CDR1 reads SGDLS; CDR2 reads YYNGEE. Trimming left V 0 bases short and J 8 bases short, with 14 bases between. This CDR3 is CASSVGSREEEAFF. The CDR3 nucleotides read TGTGCCAGCAGCGTAGGGTCCAGGGAGGAGGAAGCTTTCTTT. Using reference TRBV9 and TRBJ1-1 for the parts outside the CDR3, the full variable domain is DSGVTQTPKHLITATGQRVTLRCSPRSGDLSVYWYQQSLDQGLQFLIQYYNGEERAKGNILERFSAQQFPDLHSELNLSSLELGDSALYFCASSVGSREEEAFFGQGTRLTVV.

This rearrangement joins TRBV5-1 to TRBJ1-1; 7 positions agree with TRBD1. V gave up 0 bases and J gave up 6 bases; unmatched junction bases: 5. Germline assignment: CDR1 SGHRS and CDR2 YFSETQ. This CDR3 contains 14 residues. CDR3 sequence: CASSLGERGPEAFF. The CDR3 nucleotides are TGCGCCAGCAGCTTGGGGGAAAGGGGGCCTGAAGCTTTCTTT. The full variable domain, with the rest looked up from reference TRBV5-1 and TRBJ1-1, is KAGVTQTPRYLIKTRGQQVTLSCSPISGHRSVSWYQQTPGQGLQFLFEYFSETQRNKGNFPGRFSGRQFSNSRSEMNVSTLELGDSALYLCASSLGERGPEAFFGQGTRLTVV.

This chain links TRBV9 with TRBJ2-3; D remains unclear. V lost 0 bases and J 6 bases, leaving 8 bases between the germline ends. Germline CDR1 is SGDLS and CDR2 is YYNGEE. The CDR3 length is 13 residues. The CDR3 region has the DNA TGTGCCAGCAGCGTAGGGAGTGGCGATACGCAGTATTTT. Amino acids: CASSVGSGDTQYF.

The chain uses TRBV19 and TRBJ2-6, with D uncertain. The CDR3 loop spans 16 amino acids. V was pared by 5 bases and J by 0 bases, with 11 bases between. From germline, CDR1 is LNHDA and CDR2 SQIVND (reference sequence). DNA for the CDR3: TGTGCCAGTAGTCCCCCCCAGGTCTCTGGGGCCAACGTCCTGACTTTC. Translation: CASSPPQVSGANVLTF.

Note on this clone: One end of the junction does not line up with germline, which may come from a read error. V gene TRBV2 combines with J gene TRBJ1-1, with unresolved D. The CDR3 contains 11 residues. The germline V gene encodes CDR1 SNHLY and CDR2 FYNNEI. This CDR3 reads CASREGLEAFF. DNA of the CDR3: TGTGCCAGCAGGGAAGGACTGGAAGCTTTCTTT.

This chain links TRBV5-5 with TRBJ1-5; D is possibly TRBD1 (6 bases). Germline CDR1 is SGHKS and CDR2 is YYEKEE (reference sequence). Trimming shortened V by 0 bases and J by 2 bases, and 6 bases separated the two germline ends. The CDR3 spans 14 residues. CDR3 residues: CASSLDRGNQPQHF. The CDR3 nucleotides read TGTGCCAGCAGCTTGGACAGGGGCAATCAGCCCCAGCATTTT.

This sequence joins TRBV7-2 and TRBJ1-3; no clear D gene. In germline, CDR1 is SGHTA, CDR2 FQGNSA. The germline V and J ends were trimmed by 1 base and 5 bases, with 15 bases remaining between them. The CDR3 has 16 amino acids. CDR3 region: CASSLEFGASRNTIYF. In DNA form, the CDR3 reads TGTGCCAGCAGCTTAGAATTCGGAGCCAGCAGAAACACCATATATTTT.

The genes are TRBV9 and TRBJ2-5; D is possibly TRBD1 or TRBD2 (5 bases each). V shed 3 bases and J shed 1 base, with 13 bases lying between them. The CDR3 extends over 15 amino acids. The germline gives CDR1 SGDLS, CDR2 YYNGEE. CDR3 sequence (DNA): TGTGCCAGCAGCGAGGGTGGTGGGGGCCAAGAGACCCAGTACTTC. Translation: CASSEGGGGQETQYF.

J is TRBJ2-5 and V is TRBV5-1; TRBD1 matches 9 bases. This CDR3 is built from 16 residues. Trimming at V came to 3 bases and at J to 4 bases, leaving 10 bases not matched to a gene. Looked up from germline, CDR1 is SGHRS and CDR2 is YFSETQ. The CDR3 sequence: CASSSRAGTGPETQYF. In DNA form, the CDR3 reads TGCGCCAGCAGCTCGCGAGCCGGGACAGGGCCAGAGACCCAGTACTTC.

This chain joins TRBV27 and TRBJ2-6; no firm D call. Trimming cost V 4 bases and J 0 bases, with 4 bases left between them. The CDR3 has 14 residues. CDR1 MNHEY and CDR2 SMNVEV come from the germline V gene (reference sequence). For the CDR3, the DNA is TGTGCCAGCAGTTCAGTCTCTGGGGCCAACGTCCTGACTTTC. It codes for CASSSVSGANVLTF.

The chain carries TRBV13 and TRBJ2-1, with 13 bases that match TRBD2. The CDR3 has 18 amino acids. The V gene end was trimmed by 4 bases and the J gene end by 0 bases; junction bases not matched to a gene: 6. Germline CDR1 is PRHDT and CDR2 is FYEKMQ (reference sequence). The CDR3 spells CASSSGLAGASSYNEQFF. CDR3 bases: TGTGCCAGCAGCTCCGGACTAGCGGGAGCATCCTCCTACAATGAGCAGTTCTTC. Variable domain in full (rest from reference TRBV13 and TRBJ2-1): AAGVIQSPRHLIKEKRETATLKCYPIPRHDTVYWYQQGPGQDPQFLISFYEKMQSDKGSIPDRFSAQQFSDYHSELNMSSLELGDSALYFCASSSGLAGASSYNEQFFGPGTRLTVL.

This clone was observed a single time. This chain connects TRBV29-1 to TRBJ1-4, with D perhaps TRBD1 (5 bases). The CDR3 spans 13 residues. V lost 7 bases and J 4 bases, leaving 13 bases between the germline ends. Germline V gene lookup returns CDR1 SQVTM and CDR2 ANQGSEA. Here the CDR3 DNA reads TGCAGCGCTTCACAGGCGATTAATGAAAAACTGTTTTTT. Amino acid sequence: CSASQAINEKLFF.

The chain carries TRBV5-4 and TRBJ2-7; 13 nucleotides align to TRBD2. The germline V gene encodes CDR1 SGHNT and CDR2 YYREEE (reference sequence). V lost 4 bases, J lost 4 bases, and 5 bases stayed unmatched. The CDR3 is 15 amino acids. In nucleotides, the CDR3 is TGTGCCAGCAGCCAGACTAGCGGGGGGAATTACGAGCAGTACTTC. Translation gives CASSQTSGGNYEQYF. The full variable domain, rest sourced from reference TRBV5-4 and TRBJ2-7, is ETGVTQSPTHLIKTRGQQVTLRCSSQSGHNTVSWYQQALGQGPQFIFQYYREEENGRGNFPPRFSGLQFPNYSSELNVNALELDDSALYLCASSQTSGGNYEQYFGPGTRLTVT.

The chain employs TRBV6-4 and TRBJ1-2; 12 bases align to TRBD1. Losses at the gene ends were 8 bases for V and 4 bases for J; bases not matched to a gene: 5. This CDR3 is built from 14 residues. Germline V gene lookup returns CDR1 MRHNA and CDR2 SNTAGT. CDR3 protein: CASRPGQGAYGYTF. The CDR3 region has the DNA TGTGCCAGCCGGCCGGGACAGGGGGCCTATGGCTACACCTTC.

CDR3 in amino acids: CASSVGIEQYF. CDR3 DNA: TGTGCCAGCAGTGTTGGCATCGAGCAGTACTTC. The chain joins TRBV6-1 to TRBJ2-7; D ambiguous. Germline CDR1 and CDR2: MNHNS and SASEGT. V lost 4 bases and J lost 6, with 7 bases in between. CDR3 length: 11 residues.

Only one count was recorded for this clone. V gene TRBV6-5 combines with J gene TRBJ2-6; D not certain. In germline, CDR1 is MNHEY, CDR2 SVGAGI. This CDR3 spans 14 amino acids. The germline V and J ends were trimmed by 6 bases and 3 bases, with 9 bases remaining between them. The CDR3 DNA reads as TGTGCCAGCAGGTCCCCATTTGGGGCCAACGTCCTGACTTTC. Protein: CASRSPFGANVLTF.

CDR3 sequence (DNA): TGTGCCATCAGGCCGGGACAGATCCTCTACGAGCAGTACTTC. This translates into CAIRPGQILYEQYF. This chain connects TRBV10-3 to TRBJ2-7, with TRBD1 identical over 7 bases. The V gene end was trimmed by 6 bases and the J gene end by 3 bases; junction bases not matched to a gene: 8. Germline V gives CDR1 ENHRY, CDR2 SYGVKD. The CDR3 loop spans 14 amino acids.

CDR3 DNA: TGCGCCAGCGCCCAGGGGGCGCAGAGGGGCACTGAAGCTTTCTTT. Amino acid sequence: CASAQGAQRGTEAFF. The V call is TRBV4-1, the J call TRBJ1-1, with 8 bases fitting TRBD1. Germline CDR1 MGHRA, CDR2 YSYEKL. The CDR3 is 15 residues long. The J segment lost 4 bases and the V segment lost 8 bases, leaving 12 bases of the junction unmatched.

The chain employs TRBV28 and TRBJ1-1; 9 nucleotides align to TRBD1. This CDR3 region has 13 residues. Germline CDR1 reads MDHEN; CDR2 reads SYDVKM. V was clipped by 6 bases and J by 8 bases; unmatched bases: 7. The CDR3 region has the DNA TGTGCCAGCAGCATTACAGGGGGCTGGGAAGCTTTCTTT. Translation: CASSITGGWEAFF.

This chain connects TRBV27 to TRBJ2-7, with D tentatively TRBD1 (6 bases). Trimming pared 3 bases from V and 4 bases from J, leaving 13 bases between. CDR1 is MNHEY and CDR2 is SMNVEV in the germline V gene (reference sequence). This CDR3 has 14 amino acids. The CDR3 nucleotides read TGTGCCAGCAGTTTTCTGGGGGCGGAATACGAGCAGTACTTC. Translation: CASSFLGAEYEQYF.

This clone is a singleton in its sample. This sequence joins TRBV6-5 and TRBJ2-7, with a tentative D call TRBD1 (5 bases). Looked up from germline, CDR1 is MNHEY and CDR2 is SVGAGI. The CDR3 has 13 amino acids. Trimming left V 0 bases short and J 7 bases short, with 10 bases between. The CDR3 DNA reads as TGTGCCAGCAGTTACTCCGCAGGGCAAGAGCAGTACTTC. This gives the protein CASSYSAGQEQYF.